This TCR beta chain was identified during a study of blood T cell repertoires in COVID-19. Study background: The study drew acute and convalescent COVID-19 samples from the United States, Italy and Spain.

V was clipped by 5 bases and J by 2 bases, with 10 bases between them. CDR1 is MNHEY, CDR2 SVGEGT, per germline. CDR3 length: 14 amino acids. Living in about two dozen US areas, the participants were between roughly 18 and 95 years of age. In the study's own analysis: Nucleated cell counts were estimated from reference gene primer amplification. TCRdb keeps only in-frame clones here, not all; method: immunoSEQ multiplex PCR. V and J calls and clone size are those listed in that table; D and trimming were worked out from the DNA. The table shows a few hundred thousand clones, with 70% to 90% occurring only once.

Sequenced material: PBMCs or T cells enriched from blood (not recorded which). The chain recombines TRBV6-2 or TRBV6-3 with TRBJ2-1; a possible D gene is TRBD2 (6 bases). The source of this sequence is a man aged 25-45 years who had recovered from COVID-19. CDR3 loop: CASSGRPTYNEQFF. The CDR3, as DNA: TGTGCCAGCAGTGGGAGGCCTACCTACAATGAGCAGTTCTTC.